This T cell receptor (beta chain) was captured by sequencing in a study of T-cell memory formation after mild COVID-19. For the study at large: TCR clustering was largely donor specific. Regarding the study as a whole: Clones shrinking from day 15 to 85 showed even CD4/CD8 mixes; later expanders tilted CD4+. SARS-CoV-2 specificity of second-wave clones peaking day 37 was unconfirmed. Those CD4+ clones that contracted were mainly in CM and EM (CD8+ ones in EMRA).

Each CDR3 protein gets one entry after TCRdb re-called the 5' RACE reads with MiXCR. The table has about 430,000 distinct CDR3 sequences, about 24% seen once. Only a few counts were recorded for this clonotype. Antigen unknown. The CDR3 consists of 16 residues. Germline loops: CDR1 SGDLS, CDR2 YYNGEE. The ends were cut back, 0 bases at V and 1 base at J, with 11 bases in the middle. The chain carries TRBV9 and TRBJ2-1; D uncertain. This TCR came from an adult woman who had mild COVID-19 (a few samples of this study predate the infection). Cell type and time point are not known. The sequencing sample was made of PBMCs or a T cell subset sorted from them (not recorded which). DNA of the CDR3: TGTGCCAGCAGCGTAGATGGGCGGAATTCCTACAATGAGCAGTTCTTC. Its protein product is CASSVDGRNSYNEQFF.